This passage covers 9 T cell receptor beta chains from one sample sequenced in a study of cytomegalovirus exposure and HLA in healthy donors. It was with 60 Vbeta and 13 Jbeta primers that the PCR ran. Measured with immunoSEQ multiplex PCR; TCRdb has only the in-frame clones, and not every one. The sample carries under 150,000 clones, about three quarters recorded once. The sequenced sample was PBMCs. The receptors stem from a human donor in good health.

CDR3 amino acids: CASSLSGVSNQPQHF. The DNA of the CDR3 is TGCGCCAGCAGCTTGTCAGGGGTGAGCAATCAGCCCCAGCATTTT. The chain combines TRBV5-1 with TRBJ1-5, with D maybe TRBD1 (6 bases). Trimming pared 1 base from V and 1 base from J, leaving 9 bases between. CDR3 length: 15 amino acids. Germline assignment: CDR1 SGHRS and CDR2 YFSETQ. The full variable domain, rest sourced from reference TRBV5-1 and TRBJ1-5, is KAGVTQTPRYLIKTRGQQVTLSCSPISGHRSVSWYQQTPGQGLQFLFEYFSETQRNKGNFPGRFSGRQFSNSRSEMNVSTLELGDSALYLCASSLSGVSNQPQHFGDGTRLSIL.

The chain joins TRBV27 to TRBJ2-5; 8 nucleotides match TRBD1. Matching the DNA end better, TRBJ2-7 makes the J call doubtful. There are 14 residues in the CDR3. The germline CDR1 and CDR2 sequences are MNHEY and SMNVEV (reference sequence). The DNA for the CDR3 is TGTGCCAGCAGTGTCGACAGGGGAGTTTACGAGCAGTACTTC. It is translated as CASSVDRGVYEQYF.

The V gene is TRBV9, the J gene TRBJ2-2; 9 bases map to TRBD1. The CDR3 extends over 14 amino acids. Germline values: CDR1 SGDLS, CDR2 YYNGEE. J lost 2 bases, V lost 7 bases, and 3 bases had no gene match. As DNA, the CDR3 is TGTGCCAGCGAGGGACAGGGCAACACCGGGGAGCTGTTTTTT. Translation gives CASEGQGNTGELFF.

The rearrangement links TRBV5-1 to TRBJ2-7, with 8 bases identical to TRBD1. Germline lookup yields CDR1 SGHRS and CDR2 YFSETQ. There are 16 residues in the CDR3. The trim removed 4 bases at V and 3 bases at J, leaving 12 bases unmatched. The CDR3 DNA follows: TGCGCCAGCAGCCTCACGAGGGGACAGGTCAACTACGAGCAGTACTTC. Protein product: CASSLTRGQVNYEQYF.

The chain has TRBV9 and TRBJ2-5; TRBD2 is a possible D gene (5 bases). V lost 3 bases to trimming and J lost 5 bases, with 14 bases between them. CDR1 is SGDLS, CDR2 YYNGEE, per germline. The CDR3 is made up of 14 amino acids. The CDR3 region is CASSAWELSETQYF. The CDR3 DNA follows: TGTGCCAGCAGCGCTTGGGAGTTATCCGAGACCCAGTACTTC.

The CDR3 bases are TGTGCCAGCAGTTACCGACTAGCGGGAGTAGATGAGCAGTTCTTC. This sequence encodes CASSYRLAGVDEQFF. The gene calls are TRBV6-5 and TRBJ2-1, with 12 bases aligning to TRBD2. CDR3 length: 15 amino acids. The junction had 4 bases not matched to a gene; V was cut back by 2 bases and J by 8 bases. Germline V gene data show CDR1 as MNHEY and CDR2 as SVGAGI.

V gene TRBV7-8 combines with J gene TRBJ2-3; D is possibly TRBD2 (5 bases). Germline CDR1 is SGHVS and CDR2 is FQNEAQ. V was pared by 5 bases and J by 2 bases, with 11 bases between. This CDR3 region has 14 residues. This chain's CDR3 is CASSSRGSTDTQYF. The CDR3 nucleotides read TGTGCCAGCAGCAGTCGGGGTTCCACAGATACGCAGTATTTT. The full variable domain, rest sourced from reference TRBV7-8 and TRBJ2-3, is GAGVSQSPRYKVAKRGQDVALRCDPISGHVSLFWYQQALGQGPEFLTYFQNEAQLDKSGLPSDRFFAERPEGSVSTLKIQRTQQEDSAVYLCASSSRGSTDTQYFGPGTRLTVL.

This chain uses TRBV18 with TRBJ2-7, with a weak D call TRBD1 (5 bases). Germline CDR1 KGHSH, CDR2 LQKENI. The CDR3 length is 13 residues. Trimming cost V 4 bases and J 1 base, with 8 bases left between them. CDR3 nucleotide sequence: TGTGCCAGCTCACGCAGGGATTCCTACGAGCAGTACTTC. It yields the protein CASSRRDSYEQYF.

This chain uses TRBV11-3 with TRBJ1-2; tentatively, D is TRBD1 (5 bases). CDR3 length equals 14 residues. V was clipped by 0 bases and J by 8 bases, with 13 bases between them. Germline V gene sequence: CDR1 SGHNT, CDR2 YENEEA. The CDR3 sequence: CASSLESGSVGYTF. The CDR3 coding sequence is TGTGCCAGCAGCTTAGAATCAGGGTCCGTCGGCTACACCTTC.